The 20 T cell receptor beta chains given below trace back to one sample, sequenced in a study of blood T cell repertoires in COVID-19. Sequenced by immunoSEQ multiplex PCR; TCRdb stores in-frame clones only, minus some. The repertoire includes about 240,000 clones, more than 70% of them detected once, and 12% sits in the top ten. Sequencing used peripheral blood. The receptors derive from a man older than 75 with acute or convalescent COVID-19.

The J gene is TRBJ2-5, the V gene TRBV4-2; tentative D call: TRBD2 (7 bases). V lost 5 bases and J 7 bases, leaving 17 bases between the germline ends. Germline CDR1 is LGHNA and CDR2 is YNFKEQ. The CDR3 extends over 14 amino acids. CDR3 nucleotide sequence: TGTGCCAGCAGCTCCGAGGGGGGCGGGGGGACCCAGTACTTC. This translates into CASSSEGGGGTQYF.

This rearrangement joins TRBV6-1 to TRBJ1-6; 8 bases map to TRBD1. Per the germline V gene, CDR1 is MNHNS and CDR2 is SASEGT. CDR3 length equals 14 residues. V lost 1 base, J lost 10 bases, and 3 bases stayed unmatched. CDR3 protein: CASSEGTGPSPLHF. CDR3 nucleotides: TGTGCCAGCAGTGAAGGGACAGGGCCCTCACCCCTCCACTTT.

The chain joins TRBV10-3 to TRBJ2-7; tentatively, D is TRBD2 (6 bases). Trimming removed 10 bases from V and 0 bases from J, with 13 bases in between. The CDR3 contains 13 residues. Per the germline V gene, CDR1 is ENHRY and CDR2 is SYGVKD. CDR3 region: CATGGTLSYEQYF. DNA for the CDR3: TGTGCCACCGGCGGGACGCTCTCCTACGAGCAGTACTTC.

The V call is TRBV20-1, the J call TRBJ2-1; 8 nucleotides agree with TRBD2. The CDR3 has 14 residues. V dropped 3 bases and J dropped 7; count of bases not matched to a gene: 8. Germline loops: CDR1 DFQATT, CDR2 SNEGSKA (reference sequence). The DNA of the CDR3 is TGCAGTGCTAGTTTAGCGGGACCCCAGAATGAGCAGTTCTTC. Translating gives CSASLAGPQNEQFF.

This chain connects TRBV6-6 to TRBJ1-2; the D is unclear. The length of the CDR3 is 12 residues. Germline V gene data show CDR1 as MNHNY and CDR2 as SVGAGI (reference sequence). Between the trimmed V and J ends, which lost 2 bases and 8 bases, there was a span of 9 bases. Written as DNA, the CDR3 is TGTGCCAGCAGTTACGGCAGTCAGGGCTACACCTTC. It is translated as CASSYGSQGYTF.

J is TRBJ2-7 and V is TRBV18; TRBD2 agrees at 12 bases. V lost 3 bases, J lost 5 bases, and 5 bases stayed unmatched. CDR3 length: 15 amino acids. Germline-derived CDR1 and CDR2 are KGHSH and LQKENI. CDR3 protein: CASSPTSGGYHEQYF. The CDR3 bases are TGTGCCAGCTCACCGACTAGCGGGGGTTACCACGAGCAGTACTTC.

V gene TRBV10-3 combines with J gene TRBJ1-2, with 9 nucleotides matching TRBD1. The CDR3 has 14 residues. Trimming took 7 bases from V and 3 from J; bases not matched to a gene: 6. Germline V CDR1 and CDR2: ENHRY, SYGVKD. The CDR3 spells CAITPGQGYYGYTF. The CDR3 coding sequence is TGTGCCATCACCCCGGGACAGGGTTACTATGGCTACACCTTC.

At least ten counts were recorded for this clone. The chain employs TRBV7-9 and TRBJ2-7; a possible D gene is TRBD1 (5 bases). V was cut by 6 bases and J by 2 bases, with 20 bases left in between. CDR3 size: 16 residues. Germline V gene lookup returns CDR1 SEHNR and CDR2 FQNEAQ (reference sequence). CDR3 residues: CASRNTGAGLPYEQYF. DNA for the CDR3: TGTGCCAGCAGAAATACAGGAGCCGGGCTCCCCTACGAGCAGTACTTC.

Details on this clone: Other nucleotide sequences in the sample specify the same CDR3. The rearrangement uses TRBV28 and TRBJ2-7, with D possibly being TRBD1 (6 bases). The CDR3 is 14 residues long. Trimming left V 2 bases short and J 3 bases short, with 11 bases between. Germline-derived CDR1 and CDR2 are MDHEN and SYDVKM. CDR3 sequence: CASSLGGIGYEQYF. CDR3 bases: TGTGCCAGCAGTTTAGGGGGCATCGGCTACGAGCAGTACTTC.

V gene TRBV19 combines with J gene TRBJ2-5; 15 bases match TRBD2. With V trimmed by 3 bases and J by 4 bases, 6 bases remained unmatched. This CDR3 region has 17 residues. CDR1 is LNHDA, CDR2 SQIVND, per germline (reference sequence). CDR3: CASSIPGLAGGAETQYF. CDR3 DNA: TGTGCCAGTAGTATCCCCGGACTAGCGGGAGGGGCAGAGACCCAGTACTTC. Full variable domain (missing parts from reference TRBV19 and TRBJ2-5): DGGITQSPKYLFRKEGQNVTLSCEQNLNHDAMYWYRQDPGQGLRLIYYSQIVNDFQKGDIAEGYSVSREKKESFPLTVTSAQKNPTAFYLCASSIPGLAGGAETQYFGPGTRLLVL.

The chain employs TRBV15 and TRBJ1-5, with 9 nucleotides matching TRBD1. This CDR3 is 19 amino acids long. From germline, CDR1 is LNHNV and CDR2 YYDKDF (reference sequence). J lost 6 bases, V lost 0 bases, and 15 bases had no gene match. DNA of the CDR3: TGTGCCACCAGCAGAGATACTGGGGCGGGACAGGGTGGAACTCAGCCCCAGCATTTT. Translation: CATSRDTGAGQGGTQPQHF.

This clone appeared a single time. The chain couples TRBV5-1 to TRBJ2-2; 8 bases line up with TRBD1. The ends lost 7 bases at V and 0 bases at J; junction bases unmatched: 8. The germline gives CDR1 SGHRS, CDR2 YFSETQ. The CDR3 consists of 16 residues. The DNA for the CDR3 is TGCGCCAGCGAGCAGGGGGCCCTAACGAACACCGGGGAGCTGTTTTTT. Its protein product is CASEQGALTNTGELFF.

Concerning this clone: The same CDR3 is also encoded by other DNA sequences in this sample. V gene TRBV5-1 combines with J gene TRBJ1-5; the match to TRBD1 covers 8 bases. The CDR3 is made up of 15 amino acids. The V segment lost 4 bases and the J segment 1 base; nucleotides outside the gene matches: 4. Germline CDR1 SGHRS, CDR2 YFSETQ. The CDR3 nucleotides read TGCGCCAGCAGCCCGGGACAGGCCAGCAATCAGCCCCAGCATTTT. It codes for CASSPGQASNQPQHF.

J is TRBJ1-6 and V is TRBV18; weak D call: TRBD1 (5 bases). Germline CDR1 is KGHSH and CDR2 is LQKENI. V was shortened by 1 base and J by 8 bases, with 12 bases between the two germline ends. CDR3 size: 15 residues. For the CDR3, the DNA is TGTGCCAGCTCACCACTCGCAGGAGGGGATTCACCCCTCCACTTT. It specifies CASSPLAGGDSPLHF.

This clone was detected only a few times. The rearrangement uses TRBV18 and TRBJ1-1; 8 bases are shared with TRBD1. Per germline, CDR1 KGHSH and CDR2 LQKENI. Unmatched junction bases numbered 18, after V lost 3 bases and J lost 0 bases. There are 20 residues in the CDR3. The CDR3 nucleotides read TGTGCCAGCTCACCTCGAGCGACAGGGGAGGGAGGGATCATGAACACTGAAGCTTTCTTT. Translating gives CASSPRATGEGGIMNTEAFF.

The rearrangement links TRBV11-2 to TRBJ1-6, with D unclear. The CDR3 is 17 residues long. Germline V gives CDR1 SGHAT, CDR2 FQNNGV. Trimming pared 1 base from V and 6 bases from J, leaving 16 bases between. The CDR3 DNA follows: TGTGCCAGCAGCTTAGGTCCAGGTGGCAGACCTAATTCACCCCTCCACTTT. Amino acids: CASSLGPGGRPNSPLHF. Full variable domain (outside the CDR3, taken from reference TRBV11-2 and TRBJ1-6): EAGVAQSPRYKIIEKRQSVAFWCNPISGHATLYWYQQILGQGPKLLIQFQNNGVVDDSQLPKDRFSAERLKGVDSTLKIQPAKLEDSAVYLCASSLGPGGRPNSPLHFGNGTRLTVT.

This clone has only one observation. The V gene is TRBV28, the J gene TRBJ1-1; TRBD1 aligns across 7 bases. Germline values: CDR1 MDHEN, CDR2 SYDVKM. Losses at the gene ends were 3 bases for V and 3 bases for J; bases not matched to a gene: 7. This CDR3 spans 15 amino acids. CDR3 sequence reads: CASSFATGRYTEAFF. The CDR3 region has the DNA TGTGCCAGCAGTTTTGCGACAGGGAGGTACACTGAAGCTTTCTTT.

The chain employs TRBV4-2 and TRBJ2-6, with a tentative D call TRBD2 (5 bases). Germline CDR1 reads LGHNA; CDR2 reads YNFKEQ. The V end lost 0 bases, the J end lost 0 bases, and 15 bases lay between the germline ends. This CDR3 contains 19 residues. Written as DNA, the CDR3 is TGTGCCAGCAGCCAAGATTATGGGAGACCCATCTCTGGGGCCAACGTCCTGACTTTC. Its translation is CASSQDYGRPISGANVLTF.

This rearrangement joins TRBV19 to TRBJ1-2; D possibly corresponds to TRBD1 (6 bases). Trimming took off 5 bases at V and 0 bases at J, with 10 bases between the two ends. The CDR3 is 14 residues long. The V gene's germline CDR1 is LNHDA and CDR2 SQIVND (reference sequence). CDR3 protein: CASSPGGTNYGYTF. The CDR3 DNA reads as TGTGCCAGTAGTCCGGGGGGCACTAACTATGGCTACACCTTC.

This clone showed up just a few times. The chain links TRBV6-2 or TRBV6-3 to TRBJ1-5; TRBD1 might be the D (5 bases). V lost 5 bases and J 2 bases, leaving 16 bases between the germline ends. This CDR3 region has 16 residues. Per the germline V gene, CDR1 is MNHEY and CDR2 is SVGEGT. CDR3: CASSPHRGDGNQPQHF. The DNA of the CDR3 is TGTGCCAGCAGTCCCCATCGGGGGGATGGCAATCAGCCCCAGCATTTT.